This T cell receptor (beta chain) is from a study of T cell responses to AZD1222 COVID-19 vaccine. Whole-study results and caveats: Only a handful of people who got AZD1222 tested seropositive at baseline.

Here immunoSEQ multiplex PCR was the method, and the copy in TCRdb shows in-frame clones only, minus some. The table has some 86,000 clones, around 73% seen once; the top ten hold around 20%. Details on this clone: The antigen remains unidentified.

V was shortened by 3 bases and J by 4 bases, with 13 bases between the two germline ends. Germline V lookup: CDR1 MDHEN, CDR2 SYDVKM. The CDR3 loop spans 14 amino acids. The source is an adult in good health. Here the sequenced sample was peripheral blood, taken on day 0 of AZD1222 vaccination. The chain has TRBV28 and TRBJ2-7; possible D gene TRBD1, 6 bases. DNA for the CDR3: TGTGCCAGCAGTTTGACAGGCCAGCAGTACGAGCAGTACTTC. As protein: CASSLTGQQYEQYF.